This T cell receptor (beta chain) was obtained from a study of OX40 agonist ivuxolimab in advanced cancers. Looking at the study overall: The costimulatory receptor OX40 (CD134) was targeted by ivuxolimab, a fully human IgG2 agonistic monoclonal antibody. Intravenous ivuxolimab was administered to patients every 2 weeks at six dose levels: 0.01, 0.1, 0.3, 1.5, 3 and 10 mg/kg. Of the approximately 50 patients in dose escalation, about 20 had hepatocellular carcinoma, about 15 had melanoma, 9 had renal cell carcinoma and 9 had head and neck cancer. In the dose-escalation cohort, 70% to 90% of patients were male, and the mean age was 60 years with a range of about 23 to 79. Patients were allowed to have had prior anti-PD-1, anti-PD-L1 or anti-CTLA-4 therapy, and 40% of the dose-escalation patients had previously received checkpoint inhibitors. Partial responses occurred in three dose-escalation patients, of whom one had hepatocellular carcinoma and two had cutaneous melanoma. The purpose of peripheral TCRbeta sequencing was to test whether ivuxolimab changed TCR sequence diversity and led to clonal T-cell expansion. The monotherapy dose-escalation portion (N = 52 patients) of the phase I ivuxolimab trial is reported in the paper. Findings and caveats that apply to the study as a whole: At doses of 0.1 to 3.0 mg/kg, clonal expansion of both CD4+ and CD8+ blood T cells was observed from baseline to week 6. After ivuxolimab, CD8+ T cells had more expanded clones than CD4+ T cells on average. Low levels of normalized T-cell clonal expansion were also seen in some nonresponding patients. Which antigens the clonally expanded peripheral T cells were specific for was not determined. Partial responders in the 0.1-3.0 mg/kg groups had among the lowest normalized peripheral clonal expansion, especially among CD8+ T cells.

Patients with a history of autoimmune disease or receiving systemic immunosuppression were excluded from the trial. Peripheral blood for TCR sequencing was collected from all dose cohorts at baseline, on cycle 4 day 1, and on cycle 7 day 1. The samples were drawn from a first-in-human, open-label, multicenter phase I dose-escalation trial of ivuxolimab. Adults with locally advanced or metastatic head and neck squamous cell, hepatocellular, melanoma or renal cell carcinoma were enrolled in the trial. Before TCR sequencing, CD4+ T cells and CD8+ T cells were sorted from peripheral blood as separate populations. Worth noting for this clone: Its antigen remains unidentified. No base quality information exists; no much larger clone differs at one position.

For sequencing of the TCRbeta CDR3 region, genomic DNA was extracted from the sorted cells. The immunoSEQ Assay was used to sequence the TCRbeta CDR3 regions. The source is immuneACCESS, and TCRdb retained only in-frame sequences with V and J called. Part of the clones is not carried over; for the studies checked, unresolved V genes explain less than half of this, and the remainder is unexplained. Present in this sample are 35,000 to 55,000 clones, about 95% of which were seen just once. The ten largest clonotypes hold 8% to 13% of the sample. The source was CD4+ or CD8+ T cells sorted from blood, collected in a trial of the OX40 agonist ivuxolimab. This clonotype originated in an adult with an advanced solid tumor such as melanoma, head and neck, liver or kidney cancer.

CDR3 loop: CASSLPAAGDGANVLTF. The DNA sequence follows: TGTGCCAGCAGCTTACCGGCGGCAGGCGATGGGGCCAACGTCCTGACTTTC. The sequence links TRBV7-2 to TRBJ2-6; the D gene remains uncertain. The germline V gene yields SGHTA for CDR1 and FQGNSA for CDR2. V is cut by 2 bases and J by 3 bases, and the space between the germline ends is 14 bases. The CDR3 goes from the cysteine to the phenylalanine over 17 residues. The only DNA kept is the CDR3, 51 bases in frame from the first base.